Given below is one T cell receptor beta chain in context. Its antigen is not identified. The data were taken from a study of graft-versus-host responses after intestinal transplantation. Study summary: As for transplant type, recipients had multivisceral, liver-intestinal, or isolated intestinal grafts. Findings of the study overall: Those patients showing graft-donor T cell macrochimerism displayed high graft-versus-host to host-versus-graft clonal ratios in allografts.

Assay used: immunoSEQ multiplex PCR; TCRdb lists only in-frame clones, some missing. The sample has more than 85,000 clones; about 94% are singletons. Trimming shortened V by 3 bases and J by 3 bases, and 18 bases separated the two germline ends. This CDR3 spans 16 amino acids. Germline loops: CDR1 SGHTA, CDR2 FQGNSA. The source of this sequence is a human donor who received an intestinal transplant. This chain connects TRBV7-2 to TRBJ2-7; D perhaps matches TRBD2 (5 bases). The sample was unstimulated CD8+ T cells sorted from spleen or lymph node cells, taken before intestinal transplant. Here the CDR3 reads CASSFSGRDYFYEQYF. The CDR3 coding sequence is TGTGCCAGCAGCTTCTCTGGGCGAGACTACTTCTACGAGCAGTACTTC. Looking up the rest from reference TRBV7-2 and TRBJ2-7 gives the full variable domain: GAGVSQSPSNKVTEKGKDVELRCDPISGHTALYWYRQSLGQGLEFLIYFQGNSAPDKSGLPSDRFSAERTGGSVSTLTIQRTQQEDSAVYLCASSFSGRDYFYEQYFGPGTRLTVT.